These T cell receptor beta chains were read from a single sample in a study of spatial heterogeneity in lung cancer. Each CDR3 protein is one row after TCRdb ran MiXCR on the 5' RACE reads. The sample includes 7,500 to 10,000 distinct CDR3 sequences, 5% of them seen just once. Sequenced material: lung tumor tissue, taken at surgery. The receptors come from a female donor with early-stage non-small cell lung cancer. Both conserved end residues are part of each CDR3. D genes are given only for firm matches. Some rows have no size entry. The others give once, few or many, or a class for an expanded clone.

J gene,clone size,D gene,V gene,CDR3 DNA,CDR3 protein
TRBJ2-7,medium-sized,NA,TRBV27,TGTGCCAGCAGCACATACCCGGGGGCCTACGAGCAGTACTTC,CASSTYPGAYEQYF
TRBJ2-2,NA,NA,TRBV5-1,TGCGCCAGCAGCTCCCTACTGACTAGCACCGGGGAGCTGTTTTTT,CASSSLLTSTGELFF
TRBJ2-3,medium-sized,TRBD2,TRBV6-5,TGTGCCAGCAGTTACCGGGCGGGAGGGCCGACAGATACGCAGTATTTT,CASSYRAGGPTDTQYF
TRBJ2-2,NA,NA,TRBV27,TGTGCCAGCAGTTCGGGGGGCGAAATCGGGGAGCTGTTTTTT,CASSSGGEIGELFF
TRBJ1-1,NA,TRBD1,TRBV4-3,TGCGCCAGCAGCCAAGGTATCCCGGGACAGATGAACACTGAAGCTTTCTTT,CASSQGIPGQMNTEAFF
TRBJ1-2,few,NA,TRBV5-1,TGCGCCAGCAGCTTGAATGGGGGGCCCGGAGGCTACAACTTC,CASSLNGGPGGYNF
TRBJ1-2,many,TRBD1,TRBV5-1,TGCGCCAGCAGCTTGGAACAGGGGAGAGACGGCTACACCTTC,CASSLEQGRDGYTF
TRBJ2-1,many,NA,TRBV11-2,TGTGCCAGCAGCTTAACGGGCTTCCTGAGCTCCTACAATGAGCAGTTCTTC,CASSLTGFLSSYNEQFF
TRBJ2-7,many,NA,TRBV7-9,TGTGCCAGCAGCCAAAAGCACGTAAGCGAGCAGTACTTC,CASSQKHVSEQYF
TRBJ2-1,many,TRBD1,TRBV10-3,TGTGCCATCAGTGAAGTCCCAGGGGGCAATGAGCAGTTCTTC,CAISEVPGGNEQFF
TRBJ2-3,many,NA,TRBV5-1,TGCGCCAGCAGCTTGGAAACCACAGATACGCAGTATTTT,CASSLETTDTQYF
TRBJ2-2,many,NA,TRBV5-1,TGCGCCAGCTCCGGCCCGGGTAGCGGGGAGCTGTTTTTT,CASSGPGSGELFF
TRBJ1-1,many,NA,TRBV20-1,TGCAGTGCTAGAGCACAGGACTGGGTTACTGAAGCTTTCTTT,CSARAQDWVTEAFF
TRBJ2-4,many,TRBD1,TRBV5-1,TGCGCCAGCTGGGACAGCCAAAACATTCAGTACTTC,CASWDSQNIQYF
TRBJ2-2,many,TRBD2,TRBV7-9,TGTGCCAGCAGCAGGAGCGGGATAGGCAACACCGGGGAGCTGTTTTTT,CASSRSGIGNTGELFF
TRBJ2-1,many,NA,TRBV7-2,TGTGCCAGCAGCTTAGAACGGGGAGCTGAGCAGTTCTTC,CASSLERGAEQFF
TRBJ2-7,NA,NA,TRBV27,TGTGCCAGCAGTTTACCGGGGAGTTCCGAGCAGTACTTC,CASSLPGSSEQYF
TRBJ2-7,medium-sized,NA,TRBV18,TGTGCCAGCTCGCCGACTAGTACCTACGAGCAGTACTTC,CASSPTSTYEQYF
TRBJ1-4,many,NA,TRBV30,TGTGCCTGGAGTCTCCCCGGGAGCCTGAATGAAAAACTGTTTTTT,CAWSLPGSLNEKLFF
TRBJ1-5,many,TRBD1,TRBV28,TGTGCCAGCAGGCTGACAGGGAGCAATCAGCCCCAGCATTTT,CASRLTGSNQPQHF
TRBJ2-6,many,NA,TRBV11-2,TGTGCCAGCAGCCTACCCGGGGCCAACGTCCTGACTTTC,CASSLPGANVLTF
TRBJ2-5,many,NA,TRBV6-6,TGTGCCAGCAGTTACGGTAACGGAAGGGGGCAAGAGACCCAGTACTTC,CASSYGNGRGQETQYF